The rows below give T cell receptor beta chains drawn from one sample of a study of post-analysis software for immune sequencing data. TCRdb re-derived calls from the PCR reads in MiXCR, one entry per CDR3 protein. The sample carries about 770,000 distinct CDR3 sequences, roughly 50% recorded once. Sequenced: blood. These receptors all stem from a girl aged 10 to 17 with multiple sclerosis. CDR3s include the opening cysteine and the closing phenylalanine or tryptophan. D genes are given only for firm matches. Rows may omit the clone size; those that give it use once, few, many or a size class.

CDR3aa	CDR3nt	abundance	d_gene	j_gene	v_gene
CASSFLTSDEQFF	TGTGCTAGCAGCTTCTTGACTAGTGATGAGCAGTTCTTC	few	NA	TRBJ2-1	TRBV7-7
CATSNWGLSTATNTQYF	TGTGCCACCAGCAACTGGGGACTCTCTACCGCCACTAATACGCAGTATTTT	NA	NA	TRBJ2-3	TRBV15
CASETVSNQPQHF	TGTGCCAGCGAGACGGTTAGCAATCAGCCCCAGCATTTT	few	NA	TRBJ1-5	TRBV6-1
CASSTSGQGVGNEQFF	TGTGCCAGCAGCACCTCGGGACAGGGGGTTGGCAATGAGCAGTTCTTC	NA	NA	TRBJ2-1	TRBV12-1
CASSLESLGGSIYNEQFF	TGTGCCAGCAGTTTGGAATCCCTGGGCGGATCAATATACAATGAGCAGTTCTTC	many	NA	TRBJ2-1	TRBV28
CASSPNTRGGSYEQYF	TGTGCCAGCAGTCCGAACACTAGAGGGGGCTCCTACGAGCAGTACTTC	NA	NA	TRBJ2-7	TRBV27
CASSPGYDSHYEQYF	TGCGCCAGCAGCCCTGGATATGACAGTCACTACGAGCAGTACTTC	few	NA	TRBJ2-7	TRBV4-3
CAISEGLAGGGGTQYF	TGTGCCATCAGTGAGGGACTAGCGGGAGGAGGGGGTACGCAGTATTTT	few	TRBD2	TRBJ2-3	TRBV10-3
CSVEEGMLAGLNEQFF	TGCAGCGTTGAAGAGGGAATGTTAGCGGGTCTGAATGAGCAGTTCTTC	NA	TRBD2	TRBJ2-1	TRBV29-1
CASSPQFMNTEAFF	TGTGCCAGCAGCCCTCAGTTCATGAACACTGAAGCTTTCTTT	few	NA	TRBJ1-1	TRBV7-9
CASSQDPDLAGGSGETQYF	TGCGCCAGCAGCCAAGACCCCGACCTAGCGGGAGGATCCGGGGAGACCCAGTACTTC	NA	TRBD2	TRBJ2-5	TRBV4-1
CSVDTSGAHNEQFF	TGCAGCGTTGACACTAGCGGTGCCCACAATGAGCAGTTCTTC	few	TRBD2	TRBJ2-1	TRBV29-1
CASSKTGSRDEQYF	TGTGCCAGCAGCAAAACCGGGTCCCGTGACGAGCAGTACTTC	NA	NA	TRBJ2-7	TRBV9
CSARDRSGSYNEQFF	TGCAGTGCTAGAGATCGTAGCGGGAGCTACAATGAGCAGTTCTTC	NA	TRBD2	TRBJ2-1	TRBV20-1
CASSLPSSTDTQYF	TGTGCCAGCAGTCTCCCTTCTAGCACAGATACGCAGTATTTT	few	NA	TRBJ2-3	TRBV27
CASSQGFSGVFGANVLTF	TGCGCCAGCAGCCAAGGGTTCTCAGGCGTTTTTGGGGCCAACGTCCTGACTTTC	once	NA	TRBJ2-6	TRBV4-1
CASSLGLLGDRASYNEQFF	TGTGCCAGCAGCTTAGGGCTACTCGGGGACAGGGCCTCCTACAATGAGCAGTTCTTC	few	TRBD1	TRBJ2-1	TRBV11-3
CASSLEVLGVQETQYF	TGTGCCAGCAGCTTAGAGGTTCTAGGGGTCCAAGAGACCCAGTACTTC	once	NA	TRBJ2-5	TRBV11-2
CASSFYERETQYF	TGCGCCAGCAGCTTCTACGAACGAGAGACCCAGTACTTC	few	NA	TRBJ2-5	TRBV5-1
CASSEAVSNQPQHF	TGTGCCAGCAGTGAGGCGGTTAGCAATCAGCCCCAGCATTTT	few	NA	TRBJ1-5	TRBV2
CASSPTGQGRNQPQHF	TGTGCCAGCAGCCCCACGGGACAGGGCCGCAATCAGCCCCAGCATTTT	few	TRBD1	TRBJ1-5	TRBV7-2
CASSLGGLGGDTDTGELFF	TGTGCCAGCAGTTTGGGGGGACTTGGGGGAGATACTGACACCGGGGAGCTGTTTTTT	NA	NA	TRBJ2-2	TRBV12-3/TRBV12-4
CSAPQREAMREQFF	TGCAGTGCACCGCAGCGGGAGGCAATGAGGGAGCAGTTCTTC	few	TRBD2	TRBJ2-1	TRBV20-1
CASSFIVESYSTDTQYF	TGTGCCAGCAGTTTTATTGTGGAAAGCTATAGCACAGATACGCAGTATTTT	few	NA	TRBJ2-3	TRBV12-3/TRBV12-4
CAISSNGEAGNEQFF	TGTGCCATATCCTCTAACGGGGAGGCGGGGAATGAGCAGTTCTTC	NA	NA	TRBJ2-1	TRBV10-3
CASSLESRRTNYGYTF	TGCGCCAGCAGCTTGGAGTCTCGGAGGACTAACTATGGCTACACCTTC	few	NA	TRBJ1-2	TRBV5-1
CASSPRLAEQYF	TGTGCCAGCAGCCCTCGGCTGGCCGAGCAGTACTTC	NA	NA	TRBJ2-7	TRBV7-6
CASSFSAVRTDTQYF	TGTGCCAGCAGCTTTTCGGCAGTCCGCACAGATACGCAGTATTTT	NA	NA	TRBJ2-3	TRBV5-5
CSTRLGGSYNEQFF	TGCAGCACCCGACTAGGAGGTTCCTACAATGAGCAGTTCTTC	NA	NA	TRBJ2-1	TRBV29-1
CASSQLAGFSTDTQYF	TGTGCCAGCAGCCAACTAGCGGGATTTTCCACAGATACGCAGTATTTT	NA	TRBD2	TRBJ2-3	TRBV3-1
CASSRQTEAFF	TGTGCCAGCAGTCGTCAGACGGAAGCTTTCTTT	NA	NA	TRBJ1-1	TRBV3-1
CATFGGEQRPPYGYTF	TGTGCCACCTTCGGTGGGGAACAGAGACCTCCCTATGGCTACACCTTC	NA	NA	TRBJ1-2	TRBV10-3
CATSGQGWETQYF	TGTGCCACCAGTGGGCAGGGATGGGAGACCCAGTACTTC	NA	NA	TRBJ2-5	TRBV24-1
CATGASGSADTQYF	TGTGCCACCGGGGCTAGCGGGAGCGCAGATACGCAGTATTTT	NA	TRBD2	TRBJ2-3	TRBV10-3
CSAKGPNQPQHF	TGCAGTGCTAAAGGACCTAATCAGCCCCAGCATTTT	NA	NA	TRBJ1-5	TRBV20-1
CASSRDYRDEQFF	TGTGCCAGCAGTCGGGACTACAGGGATGAGCAGTTCTTC	NA	NA	TRBJ2-1	TRBV6-2/TRBV6-3
CASSQDRGRRYTF	TGTGCCAGCAGCCAAGATCGGGGCAGGCGCTACACCTTC	few	NA	TRBJ1-2	TRBV4-2
CASSLGTSGTEQFF	TGTGCCAGCAGCTTAGGGACTAGCGGAACTGAGCAGTTCTTC	many	TRBD2	TRBJ2-1	TRBV11-2
CASSFLGQGPYNEQFF	TGTGCCAGCAGTTTCCTTGGGCAGGGACCCTACAATGAGCAGTTCTTC	NA	NA	TRBJ2-1	TRBV12-3/TRBV12-4
CASSRDRGQPQHF	TGTGCCAGCAGCCGGGACAGGGGTCAGCCCCAGCATTTT	many	TRBD1	TRBJ1-5	TRBV4-3
CASSLRLVITGELFF	TGTGCCAGCAGTTTACGGCTAGTCATCACCGGGGAGCTGTTTTTT	NA	NA	TRBJ2-2	TRBV28
CSARDWGGYNEQFF	TGCAGTGCTAGAGATTGGGGGGGTTACAATGAGCAGTTCTTC	few	TRBD2	TRBJ2-1	TRBV20-1
CASSLGGKNIQYF	TGTGCCAGCAGCTTAGGGGGCAAAAACATTCAGTACTTC	NA	NA	TRBJ2-4	TRBV7-2
CAGSLQIHARNTEAFF	TGTGCCGGCAGTTTGCAAATCCACGCTCGGAACACTGAAGCTTTCTTT	few	NA	TRBJ1-1	TRBV6-5
CASTQGLAAYNEQFF	TGTGCCAGCACCCAGGGACTAGCGGCTTACAATGAGCAGTTCTTC	NA	TRBD2	TRBJ2-1	TRBV12-3/TRBV12-4
CASSPSPANYGYTF	TGTGCCAGCAGCCCCTCTCCAGCTAACTATGGCTACACCTTC	NA	NA	TRBJ1-2	TRBV5-4
CASSSRTSGGQDTQYF	TGTGCCAGCAGCTCTCGGACTAGCGGGGGACAAGATACGCAGTATTTT	NA	TRBD2	TRBJ2-3	TRBV7-2